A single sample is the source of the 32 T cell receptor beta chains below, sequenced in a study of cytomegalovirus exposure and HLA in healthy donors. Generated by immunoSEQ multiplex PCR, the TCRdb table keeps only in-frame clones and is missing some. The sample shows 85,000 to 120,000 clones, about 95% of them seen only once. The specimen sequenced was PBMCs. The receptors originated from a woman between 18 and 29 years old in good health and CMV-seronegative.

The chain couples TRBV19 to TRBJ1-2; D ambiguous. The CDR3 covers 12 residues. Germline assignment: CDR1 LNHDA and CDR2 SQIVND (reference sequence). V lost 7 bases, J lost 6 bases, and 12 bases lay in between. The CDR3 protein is CASTGNSDGYTF. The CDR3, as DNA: TGTGCCAGTACCGGGAACTCGGATGGCTACACCTTC.

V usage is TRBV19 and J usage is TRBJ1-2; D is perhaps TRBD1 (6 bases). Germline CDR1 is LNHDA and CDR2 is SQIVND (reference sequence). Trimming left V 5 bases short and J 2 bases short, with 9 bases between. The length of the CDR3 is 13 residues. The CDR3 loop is CASSSTGNYGYTF. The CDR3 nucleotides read TGTGCCAGTAGTTCCACAGGGAACTATGGCTACACCTTC. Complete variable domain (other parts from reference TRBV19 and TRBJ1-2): DGGITQSPKYLFRKEGQNVTLSCEQNLNHDAMYWYRQDPGQGLRLIYYSQIVNDFQKGDIAEGYSVSREKKESFPLTVTSAQKNPTAFYLCASSSTGNYGYTFGSGTRLTVV.

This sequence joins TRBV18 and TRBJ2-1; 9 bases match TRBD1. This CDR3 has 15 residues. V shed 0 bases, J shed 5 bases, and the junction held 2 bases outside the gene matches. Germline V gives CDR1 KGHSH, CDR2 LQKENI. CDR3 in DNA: TGTGCCAGCTCACCACCCGGGACAGGGAACAATGAGCAGTTCTTC. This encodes CASSPPGTGNNEQFF.

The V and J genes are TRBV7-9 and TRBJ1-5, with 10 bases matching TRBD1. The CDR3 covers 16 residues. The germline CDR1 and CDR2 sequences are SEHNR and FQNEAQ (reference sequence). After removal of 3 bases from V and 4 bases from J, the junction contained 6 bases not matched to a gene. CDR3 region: CASSFDSGQGNQPQHF. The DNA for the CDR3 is TGTGCCAGCAGCTTCGACTCGGGACAGGGGAATCAGCCCCAGCATTTT.

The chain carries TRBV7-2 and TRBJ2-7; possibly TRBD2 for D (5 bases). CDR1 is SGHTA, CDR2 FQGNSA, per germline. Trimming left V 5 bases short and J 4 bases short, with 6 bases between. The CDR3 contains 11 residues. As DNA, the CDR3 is TGTGCCAGCAGCACTAGTTACGAGCAGTACTTC. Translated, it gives CASSTSYEQYF. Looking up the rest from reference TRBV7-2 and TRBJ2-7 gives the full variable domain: GAGVSQSPSNKVTEKGKDVELRCDPISGHTALYWYRQSLGQGLEFLIYFQGNSAPDKSGLPSDRFSAERTGGSVSTLTIQRTQQEDSAVYLCASSTSYEQYFGPGTRLTVT.

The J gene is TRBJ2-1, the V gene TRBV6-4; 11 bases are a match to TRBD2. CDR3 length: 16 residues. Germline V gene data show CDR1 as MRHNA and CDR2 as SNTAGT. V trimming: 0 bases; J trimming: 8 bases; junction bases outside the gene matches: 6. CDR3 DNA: TGTGCCAGCAGTGACTCGATAGCGGGGGGGCTCGATGAGCAGTTCTTC. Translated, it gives CASSDSIAGGLDEQFF.

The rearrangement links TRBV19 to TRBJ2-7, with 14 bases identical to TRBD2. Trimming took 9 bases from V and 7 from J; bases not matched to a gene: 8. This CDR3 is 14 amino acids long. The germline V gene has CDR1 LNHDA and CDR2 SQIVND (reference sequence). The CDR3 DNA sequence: TGTGCCAGCTCGGGACTAGCGGGAGCGGTGGAGCAGTACTTC. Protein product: CASSGLAGAVEQYF.

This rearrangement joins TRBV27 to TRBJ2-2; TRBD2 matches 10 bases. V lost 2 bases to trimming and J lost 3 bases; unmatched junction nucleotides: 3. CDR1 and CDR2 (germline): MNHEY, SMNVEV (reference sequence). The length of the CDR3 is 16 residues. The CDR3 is CASSLPLAGDTGELFF. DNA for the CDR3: TGTGCCAGCAGTTTACCGCTAGCGGGGGACACCGGGGAGCTGTTTTTT.

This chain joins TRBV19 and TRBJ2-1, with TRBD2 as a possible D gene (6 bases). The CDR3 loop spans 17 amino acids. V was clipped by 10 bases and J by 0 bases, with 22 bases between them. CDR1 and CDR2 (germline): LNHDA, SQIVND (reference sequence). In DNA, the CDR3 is TGTGCCACATCCAACTTCGGGAGCCCACTCTCCTACAATGAGCAGTTCTTC. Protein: CATSNFGSPLSYNEQFF. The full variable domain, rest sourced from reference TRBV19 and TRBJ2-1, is DGGITQSPKYLFRKEGQNVTLSCEQNLNHDAMYWYRQDPGQGLRLIYYSQIVNDFQKGDIAEGYSVSREKKESFPLTVTSAQKNPTAFYLCATSNFGSPLSYNEQFFGPGTRLTVL.

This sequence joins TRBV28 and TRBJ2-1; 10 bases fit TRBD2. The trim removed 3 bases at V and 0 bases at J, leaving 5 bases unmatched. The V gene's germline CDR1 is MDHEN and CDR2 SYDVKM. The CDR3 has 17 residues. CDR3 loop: CASSFSSGRDSYNEQFF. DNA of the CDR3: TGTGCCAGCAGTTTTTCCAGCGGGAGGGACTCCTACAATGAGCAGTTCTTC. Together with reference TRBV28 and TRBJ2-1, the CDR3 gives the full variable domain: DVKVTQSSRYLVKRTGEKVFLECVQDMDHENMFWYRQDPGLGLRLIYFSYDVKMKEKGDIPEGYSVSREKKERFSLILESASTNQTSMYLCASSFSSGRDSYNEQFFGPGTRLTVL.

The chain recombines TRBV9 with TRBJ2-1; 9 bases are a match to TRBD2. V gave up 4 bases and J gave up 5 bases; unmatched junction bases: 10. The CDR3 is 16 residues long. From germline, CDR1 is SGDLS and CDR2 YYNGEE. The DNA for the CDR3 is TGTGCCAGCAGCCCGCGGGGGGGAGCGGTGAACAATGAGCAGTTCTTC. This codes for CASSPRGGAVNNEQFF.

The chain's CDR3 is CASSGLVLNEQFF. Here the CDR3 DNA reads TGTGCCAGTAGTGGTCTAGTCCTCAATGAGCAGTTCTTC. The chain links TRBV19 to TRBJ2-1; D unclear. V was cut by 5 bases and J by 6 bases, with 11 bases left in between. Germline V gene sequence: CDR1 LNHDA, CDR2 SQIVND (reference sequence). This CDR3 contains 13 residues.

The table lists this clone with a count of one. The CDR3 nucleotides read TGTGCCAGCAGCTTAGCGAGTAGCGGGCGAGGGACCGAGCAGTACTTC. The encoded protein is CASSLASSGRGTEQYF. The V and J genes are TRBV7-9 and TRBJ2-7; 7 bases are a match to TRBD2. V lost 0 bases to trimming and J lost 6 bases; unmatched junction nucleotides: 11. Germline CDR1 reads SEHNR; CDR2 reads FQNEAQ (reference sequence). The CDR3 length is 16 residues. Using reference TRBV7-9 and TRBJ2-7 for the parts outside the CDR3, the full variable domain is DTGVSQNPRHKITKRGQNVTFRCDPISEHNRLYWYRQTLGQGPEFLTYFQNEAQLEKSRLLSDRFSAERPKGSFSTLEIQRTEQGDSAMYLCASSLASSGRGTEQYFGPGTRLTVT.

The CDR3 DNA reads TGTGCCAGCAGCCAATTTGCTCGGGACAGATACGAGCAGTACTTC. This sequence encodes CASSQFARDRYEQYF. The chain recombines TRBV4-2 with TRBJ2-7; 7 nucleotides match TRBD1. V gave up 2 bases and J gave up 4 bases; unmatched junction bases: 8. Per germline, CDR1 LGHNA and CDR2 YNFKEQ. CDR3 size: 15 residues.

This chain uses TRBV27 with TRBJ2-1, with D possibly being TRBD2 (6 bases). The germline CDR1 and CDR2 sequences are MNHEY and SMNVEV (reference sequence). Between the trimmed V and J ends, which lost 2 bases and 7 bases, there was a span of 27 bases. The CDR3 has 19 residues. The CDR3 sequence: CASSLKVRGPLSGGNEQFF. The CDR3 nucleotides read TGTGCCAGCAGTTTAAAGGTACGGGGACCCTTATCAGGAGGGAATGAGCAGTTCTTC.

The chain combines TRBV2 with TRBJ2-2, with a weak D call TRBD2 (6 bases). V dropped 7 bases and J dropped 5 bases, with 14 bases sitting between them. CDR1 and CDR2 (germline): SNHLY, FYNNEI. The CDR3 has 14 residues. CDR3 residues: CASMGLAGTGELFF. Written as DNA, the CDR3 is TGTGCCAGCATGGGTCTCGCGGGAACCGGGGAGCTGTTTTTT.

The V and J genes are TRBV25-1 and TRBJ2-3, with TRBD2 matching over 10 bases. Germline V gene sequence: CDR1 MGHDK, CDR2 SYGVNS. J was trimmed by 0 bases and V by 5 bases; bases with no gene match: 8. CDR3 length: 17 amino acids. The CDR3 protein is CASSLTTSGSSTDTQYF. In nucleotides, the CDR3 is TGTGCCAGCAGTCTTACGACTAGCGGGTCTAGCACAGATACGCAGTATTTT.

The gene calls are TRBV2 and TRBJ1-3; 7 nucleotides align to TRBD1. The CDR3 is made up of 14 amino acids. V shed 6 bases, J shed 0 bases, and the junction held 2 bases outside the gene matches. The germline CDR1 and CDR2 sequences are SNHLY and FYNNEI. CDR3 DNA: TGTGCCAGCAGGGGACAGTTCTCTGGAAACACCATATATTTT. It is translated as CASRGQFSGNTIYF.

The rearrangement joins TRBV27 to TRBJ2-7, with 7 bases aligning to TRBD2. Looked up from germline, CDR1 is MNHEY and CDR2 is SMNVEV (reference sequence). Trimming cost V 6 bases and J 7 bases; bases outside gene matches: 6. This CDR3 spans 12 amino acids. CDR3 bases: TGTGCCAGCAGGCGGGGGATTCGGGAGCAGTACTTC. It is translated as CASRRGIREQYF.

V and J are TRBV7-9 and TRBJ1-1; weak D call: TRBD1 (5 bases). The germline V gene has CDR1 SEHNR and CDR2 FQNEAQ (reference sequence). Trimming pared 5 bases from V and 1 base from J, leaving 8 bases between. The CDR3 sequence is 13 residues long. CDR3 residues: CASSITGNTEAFF. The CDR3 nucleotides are TGTGCCAGCAGCATCACAGGGAACACTGAAGCTTTCTTT.

In DNA, the CDR3 is TGTGCCAGCAGCTCTCCGGAAGGGTGGGGGGGCACAGATACGCAGTATTTT. It codes for CASSSPEGWGGTDTQYF. The chain has TRBV9 and TRBJ2-3; tentatively, D is TRBD2 (6 bases). Trimming cost V 4 bases and J 1 base, with 19 bases left between them. The CDR3 length is 17 residues. Germline CDR1 reads SGDLS; CDR2 reads YYNGEE.

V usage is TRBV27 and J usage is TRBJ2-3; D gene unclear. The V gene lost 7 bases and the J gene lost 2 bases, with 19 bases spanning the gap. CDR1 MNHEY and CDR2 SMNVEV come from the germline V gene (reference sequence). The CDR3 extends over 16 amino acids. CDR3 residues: CASTSLGGTFTDTQYF. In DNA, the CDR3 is TGTGCCAGCACCTCCCTCGGCGGAACTTTCACAGATACGCAGTATTTT.

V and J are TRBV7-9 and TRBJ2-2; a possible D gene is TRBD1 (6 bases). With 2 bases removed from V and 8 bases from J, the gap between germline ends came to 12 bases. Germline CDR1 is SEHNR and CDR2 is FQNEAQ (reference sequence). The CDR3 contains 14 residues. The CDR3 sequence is CASSLSTGFGELFF. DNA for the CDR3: TGTGCCAGCAGCTTATCCACAGGGTTTGGGGAGCTGTTTTTT.

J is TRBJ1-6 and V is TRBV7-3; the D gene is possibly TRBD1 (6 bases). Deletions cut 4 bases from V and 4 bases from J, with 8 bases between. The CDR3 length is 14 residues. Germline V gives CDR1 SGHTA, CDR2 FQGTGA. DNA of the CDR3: TGTGCCAGCAGCTCTGGACAGTATAATTCACCCCTCCACTTT. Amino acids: CASSSGQYNSPLHF.

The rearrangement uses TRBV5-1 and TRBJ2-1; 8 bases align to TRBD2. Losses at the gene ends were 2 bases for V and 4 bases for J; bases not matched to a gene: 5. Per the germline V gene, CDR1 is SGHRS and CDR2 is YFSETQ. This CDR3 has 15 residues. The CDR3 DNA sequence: TGCGCCAGCAGCTTCAGCGGGAGTCAATACAATGAGCAGTTCTTC. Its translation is CASSFSGSQYNEQFF. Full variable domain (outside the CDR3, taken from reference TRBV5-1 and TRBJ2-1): KAGVTQTPRYLIKTRGQQVTLSCSPISGHRSVSWYQQTPGQGLQFLFEYFSETQRNKGNFPGRFSGRQFSNSRSEMNVSTLELGDSALYLCASSFSGSQYNEQFFGPGTRLTVL.

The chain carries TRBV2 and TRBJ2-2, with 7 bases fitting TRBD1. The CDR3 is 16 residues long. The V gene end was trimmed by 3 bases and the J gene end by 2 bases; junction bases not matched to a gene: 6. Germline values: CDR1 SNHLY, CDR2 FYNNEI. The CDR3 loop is CASSEMTGRNTGELFF. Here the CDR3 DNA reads TGTGCCAGCAGTGAGATGACAGGGCGTAACACCGGGGAGCTGTTTTTT.

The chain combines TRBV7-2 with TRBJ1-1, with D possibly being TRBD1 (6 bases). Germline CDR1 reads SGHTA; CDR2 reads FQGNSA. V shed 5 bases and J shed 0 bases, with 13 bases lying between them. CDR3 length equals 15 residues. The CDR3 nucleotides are TGTGCCAGCAGCCTAGGAGGGACACTGAACACTGAAGCTTTCTTT. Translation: CASSLGGTLNTEAFF.

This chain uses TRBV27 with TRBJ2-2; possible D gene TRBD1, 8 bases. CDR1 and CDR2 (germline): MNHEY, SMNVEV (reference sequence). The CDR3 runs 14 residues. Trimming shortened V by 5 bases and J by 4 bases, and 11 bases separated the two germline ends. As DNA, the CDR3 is TGTGCCAGCAGTAACAGGGGGGGCACCGGGGAGCTGTTTTTT. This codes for CASSNRGGTGELFF.

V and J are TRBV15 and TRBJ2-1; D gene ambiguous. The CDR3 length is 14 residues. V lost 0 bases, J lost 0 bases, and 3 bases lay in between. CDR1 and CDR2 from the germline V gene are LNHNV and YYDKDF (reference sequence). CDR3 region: CATSRDHSYNEQFF. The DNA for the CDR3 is TGTGCCACCAGCAGAGATCACTCCTACAATGAGCAGTTCTTC.

The chain's CDR3 is CASSPPGLLDTEAFF. DNA for the CDR3: TGTGCCAGCTCACCACCGGGCCTGTTGGACACTGAAGCTTTCTTT. The rearrangement uses TRBV18 and TRBJ1-1; D gene ambiguous. V gave up 0 bases and J gave up 3 bases, with 11 bases separating them. Germline V CDR1 and CDR2: KGHSH, LQKENI. The CDR3 spans 15 residues. The complete variable domain, with remaining parts taken from reference TRBV18 and TRBJ1-1, reads NAGVMQNPRHLVRRRGQEARLRCSPMKGHSHVYWYRQLPEEGLKFMVYLQKENIIDESGMPKERFSAEFPKEGPSILRIQQVVRGDSAAYFCASSPPGLLDTEAFFGQGTRLTVV.

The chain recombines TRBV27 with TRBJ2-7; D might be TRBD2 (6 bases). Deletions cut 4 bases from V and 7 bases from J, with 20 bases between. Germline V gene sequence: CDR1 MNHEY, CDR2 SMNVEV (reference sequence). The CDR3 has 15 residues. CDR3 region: CASSSRETGDREQYF. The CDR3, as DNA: TGTGCCAGCAGTTCCCGTGAGACGGGGGATCGAGAGCAGTACTTC.

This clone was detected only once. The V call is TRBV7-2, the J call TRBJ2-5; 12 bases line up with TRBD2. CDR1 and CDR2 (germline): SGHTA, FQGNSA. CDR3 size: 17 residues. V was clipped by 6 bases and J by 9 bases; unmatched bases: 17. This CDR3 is CASSPPQVLAGGVAQYF. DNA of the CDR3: TGTGCCAGCAGTCCGCCCCAAGTACTAGCGGGGGGTGTGGCCCAGTACTTC.